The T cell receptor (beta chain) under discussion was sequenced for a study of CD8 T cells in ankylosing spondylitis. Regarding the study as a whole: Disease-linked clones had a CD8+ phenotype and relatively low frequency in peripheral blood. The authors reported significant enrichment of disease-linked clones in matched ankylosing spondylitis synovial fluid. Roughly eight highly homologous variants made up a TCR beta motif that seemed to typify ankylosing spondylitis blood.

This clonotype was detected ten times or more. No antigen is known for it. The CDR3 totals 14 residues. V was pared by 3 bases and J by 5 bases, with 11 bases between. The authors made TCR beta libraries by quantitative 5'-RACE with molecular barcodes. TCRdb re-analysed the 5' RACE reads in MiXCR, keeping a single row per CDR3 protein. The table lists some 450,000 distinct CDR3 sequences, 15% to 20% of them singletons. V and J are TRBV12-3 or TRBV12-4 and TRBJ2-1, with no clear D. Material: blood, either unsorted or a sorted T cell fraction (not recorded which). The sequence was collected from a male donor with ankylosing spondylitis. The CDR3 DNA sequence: TGTGCCAGCAGTTTGGGCAGGCCGGACAATGAGCAGTTCTTC. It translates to CASSLGRPDNEQFF.